These 21 T cell receptor beta chains were all obtained from the same sample, sequenced in a study of CD8 T cells in Susac syndrome. Random hexamers primed reverse transcription of about 0.45 to 1 ug RNA. TCRdb redid the calling of the immunoSEQ multiplex PCR reads with MiXCR, one entry per CDR3 protein. The repertoire consists of more than 200,000 distinct CDR3 sequences, with 90% to 95% occurring once and the leading ten covering 0.1% to 0.15%. The sample comprised CD8+ T cells from PBMCs. The receptors here all came from a human donor with multiple sclerosis.

The chain is built from TRBV11-3 and TRBJ2-3; TRBD1 might be the D (6 bases). Trimming cost V 6 bases and J 1 base, with 17 bases left between them. Germline CDR1 SGHNT, CDR2 YENEEA. The CDR3 spans 16 residues. CDR3 loop: CASSIQGPWGTDTQYF. DNA of the CDR3: TGTGCCAGCAGTATTCAGGGGCCGTGGGGCACAGATACGCAGTATTTT.

The V call is TRBV6-6, the J call TRBJ2-1; a possible D gene is TRBD2 (7 bases). V lost 6 bases and J 5 bases, leaving 11 bases between the germline ends. The CDR3 contains 13 residues. Per germline, CDR1 MNHNY and CDR2 SVGAGI (reference sequence). The CDR3 DNA follows: TGTGCCAGCAGCGGGGGGCCCAACAATGAGCAGTTCTTC. Protein: CASSGGPNNEQFF.

The chain has TRBV4-1 and TRBJ2-1; TRBD1 aligns across 7 bases. Germline V gives CDR1 MGHRA, CDR2 YSYEKL. The CDR3 is 13 amino acids. V lost 3 bases to trimming and J lost 9 bases; unmatched junction nucleotides: 5. CDR3 loop: CASSHPKGAEQFF. Written as DNA, the CDR3 is TGCGCCAGCAGCCACCCTAAGGGGGCTGAGCAGTTCTTC.

The chain employs TRBV20-1 and TRBJ1-1; D unresolved. The V and J ends lost 4 bases and 5 bases respectively, with 14 bases between them. This CDR3 region has 13 residues. Germline values: CDR1 DFQATT, CDR2 SNEGSKA (reference sequence). The CDR3 loop reads CSANANSGTEAFF. CDR3 nucleotide sequence: TGCAGTGCTAACGCAAATTCCGGGACTGAAGCTTTCTTT.

This CDR3 reads CASSLVGPQHF. Here the CDR3 DNA reads TGTGCCAGCAGCTTAGTCGGGCCCCAGCATTTT. This chain links TRBV7-9 with TRBJ1-5; D is ambiguous. Germline loops: CDR1 SEHNR, CDR2 FQNEAQ (reference sequence). Trimming cost V 1 base and J 9 bases, with 4 bases left between them. The CDR3 has 11 amino acids.

This chain joins TRBV6-5 and TRBJ2-7; TRBD1 matches 9 bases. Germline CDR1 reads MNHEY; CDR2 reads SVGAGI. The CDR3 runs to 14 residues. V dropped 6 bases and J dropped 4; count of bases not matched to a gene: 7. The CDR3, as DNA: TGTGCCAGCAGCCAGGGACAGGGTGGATACGAGCAGTACTTC. Translating gives CASSQGQGGYEQYF.

This CDR3 is CATSRDRGDQPQHF. CDR3 bases: TGTGCCACCAGCAGAGACCGAGGGGATCAGCCCCAGCATTTT. The rearrangement uses TRBV15 and TRBJ1-5; weak D call: TRBD1 (5 bases). This CDR3 region has 14 residues. CDR1 is LNHNV, CDR2 YYDKDF, per germline (reference sequence). V was pared by 0 bases and J by 5 bases, with 8 bases between. Combining the CDR3 with reference TRBV15 and TRBJ1-5 gives the whole variable domain DAMVIQNPRYQVTQFGKPVTLSCSQTLNHNVMYWYQQKSSQAPKLLFHYYDKDFNNEADTPDNFQSRRPNTSFCFLDIRSPGLGDTAMYLCATSRDRGDQPQHFGDGTRLSIL.

The chain combines TRBV5-8 with TRBJ2-2; tentative D call: TRBD1 (6 bases). The CDR3 runs to 15 residues. Trimming shortened V by 3 bases and J by 5 bases, and 14 bases separated the two germline ends. Per the germline V gene, CDR1 is SGHTS and CDR2 is YDEGEE. The DNA for the CDR3 is TGTGCCAGCAGCTCCCCGGGACATAAGACCGGGGAGCTGTTTTTT. Translation gives CASSSPGHKTGELFF.

This clonotype appeared once. The chain carries TRBV4-1 and TRBJ2-3; no reliable D call. The length of the CDR3 is 15 residues. V dropped 4 bases and J dropped 6 bases, with 17 bases sitting between them. Germline CDR1 MGHRA, CDR2 YSYEKL. CDR3 in amino acids: CASSPLNGYGDTQYF. As DNA, the CDR3 is TGCGCCAGCAGCCCCTTAAATGGGTACGGCGATACGCAGTATTTT.

This chain uses TRBV5-8 with TRBJ2-4; TRBD2 might be the D (10 bases). Germline V lookup: CDR1 SGHTS, CDR2 YDEGEE. V lost 4 bases to trimming and J lost 8 bases, with 28 bases between them. The CDR3 spans 18 residues. The CDR3 protein is CASSTGQGLLAGSDIQYF. CDR3 nucleotides: TGTGCCAGCAGCACGGGACAGGGCCTACTAGCGGGGAGTGACATTCAGTACTTC.

The chain couples TRBV13 to TRBJ1-1, with D uncertain. This CDR3 contains 13 residues. Trimming pared 4 bases from V and 4 bases from J, leaving 10 bases between. Germline V gene lookup returns CDR1 PRHDT and CDR2 FYEKMQ (reference sequence). DNA of the CDR3: TGTGCCAGCAGCTCTCCCTGGGGCACTGAAGCTTTCTTT. Translating it yields CASSSPWGTEAFF.

This chain links TRBV12-3 or TRBV12-4 with TRBJ1-2, with D possibly TRBD1 on 5 matching bases. The ends were cut back, 8 bases at V and 8 bases at J, with 15 bases in the middle. The CDR3 is 12 amino acids. The CDR3 DNA is TGTGCCAGCGTAGGGACCCCCGGGGGCTACACCTTC. It yields the protein CASVGTPGGYTF.

This clonotype showed up just once. The CDR3 is CASSPRTAELPSGANVLTF. CDR3 DNA sequence: TGTGCCAGCAGTCCGCGGACAGCGGAACTTCCCTCTGGGGCCAACGTCCTGACTTTC. The J gene is TRBJ2-6, the V gene TRBV27, with D possibly matching TRBD1 (6 bases). This CDR3 is built from 19 residues. V gave up 5 bases and J gave up 0 bases, with 20 bases separating them. From germline, CDR1 is MNHEY and CDR2 SMNVEV (reference sequence).

The J gene is TRBJ2-5, the V gene TRBV3-1, with D perhaps matching TRBD2 (6 bases). Germline CDR1 is LGHDT and CDR2 is YNNKEL (reference sequence). The CDR3 contains 15 residues. The V gene lost 0 bases and the J gene lost 4 bases, with 12 bases spanning the gap. For the CDR3, the DNA is TGTGCCAGCAGCCAAGATGGAGGGCCCCGAGAGACCCAGTACTTC. Translated: CASSQDGGPRETQYF.

V is TRBV30 and J is TRBJ2-6; D call uncertain. Trimming took 4 bases from V and 0 from J, leaving 10 bases between them. CDR3 size: 15 residues. Germline-derived CDR1 and CDR2 are GTSNPN and SVGIG (reference sequence). CDR3 coding DNA: TGTGCCTGGATAGGACCGAGCTCTGGGGCCAACGTCCTGACTTTC. Protein sequence: CAWIGPSSGANVLTF.

The V gene is TRBV6-6, the J gene TRBJ2-7; TRBD2 matches 7 bases. With 7 bases clipped from V and 6 bases from J, the junction kept 6 bases outside the gene matches. Germline V gene data show CDR1 as MNHNY and CDR2 as SVGAGI (reference sequence). The CDR3 is 12 amino acids. CDR3 coding DNA: TGTGCCAGCATTCGGGGGGATGGCGAGCAGTACTTC. This sequence encodes CASIRGDGEQYF.

This sequence joins TRBV7-3 and TRBJ2-3; TRBD2 agrees at 13 bases. The V gene end was trimmed by 5 bases and the J gene end by 4 bases; junction bases not matched to a gene: 3. The CDR3 is made up of 15 amino acids. The germline CDR1 and CDR2 sequences are SGHTA and FQGTGA. CDR3 amino acids: CASSVLAGGPDTQYF. Written as DNA, the CDR3 is TGTGCCAGCAGCGTACTAGCGGGAGGGCCAGATACGCAGTATTTT.

The V and J genes are TRBV30 and TRBJ1-1, with D maybe TRBD1 (6 bases). This CDR3 is 14 amino acids long. CDR1 and CDR2 from the germline V gene are GTSNPN and SVGIG (reference sequence). Trimming cost V 0 bases and J 0 bases, with 8 bases left between them. The CDR3 loop is CAWSVGGLNTEAFF. The CDR3 DNA reads as TGTGCCTGGAGTGTAGGGGGTCTGAACACTGAAGCTTTCTTT. Combining the CDR3 with reference TRBV30 and TRBJ1-1 gives the whole variable domain SQTIHQWPATLVQPVGSPLSLECTVEGTSNPNLYWYRQAAGRGLQLLFYSVGIGQISSEVPQNLSASRPQDRQFILSSKKLLLSDSGFYLCAWSVGGLNTEAFFGQGTRLTVV.

In this sample, this clonotype turned up once. The chain joins TRBV3-1 to TRBJ2-2; no definite D call. The CDR3 contains 16 residues. Trimming pared 4 bases from V and 2 bases from J, leaving 14 bases between. Germline V lookup: CDR1 LGHDT, CDR2 YNNKEL (reference sequence). The CDR3 nucleotides are TGTGCCAGCAGCCCGAAGGACCGCATTAACACCGGGGAGCTGTTTTTT. The encoded protein is CASSPKDRINTGELFF.

The chain has TRBV5-7 and TRBJ2-7, with 12 bases matching TRBD2. TRBV5-7 is assigned to the ORF class and has an uncertain function. This CDR3 comprises 16 residues. V lost 6 bases to trimming and J lost 0 bases; unmatched junction nucleotides: 7. This CDR3 reads CASKLPLAGGSYEQYF. The CDR3 bases are TGTGCCAGCAAACTACCACTAGCGGGGGGCTCCTACGAGCAGTACTTC.

This chain links TRBV29-1 with TRBJ1-1; a weak D match, TRBD1 (5 bases). This CDR3 has 11 residues. Germline loops: CDR1 SQVTM, CDR2 ANQGSEA. Trimming cost V 6 bases and J 8 bases, with 13 bases left between them. The CDR3 reads CSVGVGSEAFF. The CDR3 DNA is TGCAGCGTGGGGGTAGGGTCAGAAGCTTTCTTT.